A single sample gave rise to the 27 T cell receptor beta chains below, sequenced in a study of graft-versus-host responses after intestinal transplantation. The assay was immunoSEQ multiplex PCR, and TCRdb's table has in-frame clones only and misses some. The sample has roughly 77,000 clones, around 90% seen once. The antigens these receptors bind are not known. The sequencing used unstimulated CD8+ T cells sorted from spleen or lymph node cells, collected before intestinal transplant. Receptor source: a human donor who received an intestinal transplant.

The genes are TRBV5-4 and TRBJ2-7; possible D gene TRBD1, 5 bases. The CDR3 runs to 12 residues. The germline V and J ends were trimmed by 3 bases and 5 bases, with 9 bases remaining between them. Germline lookup yields CDR1 SGHNT and CDR2 YYREEE (reference sequence). Here the CDR3 reads CASSSGQDEQYF. As DNA, the CDR3 is TGTGCCAGCAGCTCCGGACAAGACGAGCAGTACTTC.

The V call is TRBV6-5, the J call TRBJ2-7; TRBD2 matches at 7 bases. The V and J ends lost 6 bases and 2 bases, in that order; junction bases with no gene match: 7. Germline CDR1 and CDR2: MNHEY and SVGAGI. This CDR3 has 14 amino acids. The CDR3 DNA reads TGTGCCAGCAGCCCTACTAGCGCCGCCTACGAGCAGTACTTC. Translated: CASSPTSAAYEQYF.

The gene calls are TRBV13 and TRBJ2-3, with TRBD2 identical over 10 bases. In germline, CDR1 is PRHDT, CDR2 FYEKMQ (reference sequence). V gave up 5 bases and J gave up 1 base; unmatched junction bases: 6. The length of the CDR3 is 16 residues. The CDR3 nucleotides are TGTGCCAGCAGCAACCCAGGGACTAGCGGCACAGATACGCAGTATTTT. Encoded protein: CASSNPGTSGTDTQYF.

The chain couples TRBV18 to TRBJ1-1; 8 nucleotides line up with TRBD1. This CDR3 is 13 amino acids long. V dropped 2 bases and J dropped 11; count of bases not matched to a gene: 7. The germline V gene encodes CDR1 KGHSH and CDR2 LQKENI. The CDR3 sequence is CASSPGQGTDAFF. The CDR3, as DNA: TGTGCCAGCTCACCAGGACAGGGTACGGATGCTTTCTTT. The entire variable domain, with the rest obtained from reference TRBV18 and TRBJ1-1, is as follows: NAGVMQNPRHLVRRRGQEARLRCSPMKGHSHVYWYRQLPEEGLKFMVYLQKENIIDESGMPKERFSAEFPKEGPSILRIQQVVRGDSAAYFCASSPGQGTDAFFGQGTRLTVV.

The chain uses TRBV7-9 and TRBJ1-6; 8 nucleotides align to TRBD1. This CDR3 region has 13 residues. CDR1 is SEHNR, CDR2 FQNEAQ, per germline (reference sequence). Trimming cost V 6 bases and J 7 bases; bases outside gene matches: 2. The CDR3 DNA reads TGTGCCAGCAGGGGGACAGGAAATTCACCCCTCCACTTT. Amino acid sequence: CASRGTGNSPLHF.

J is TRBJ2-1 and V is TRBV5-6; TRBD2 aligns across 7 bases. V trimming: 4 bases; J trimming: 2 bases; junction bases outside the gene matches: 9. Germline V CDR1 and CDR2: SGHDT, YYEEEE. This CDR3 is 16 amino acids long. The CDR3 bases are TGTGCCAGCAGCCGAGTCGGTGGGGGGGCCTACAATGAGCAGTTCTTC. This codes for CASSRVGGGAYNEQFF.

V gene TRBV13 combines with J gene TRBJ2-7; the D is unclear. The germline V gene encodes CDR1 PRHDT and CDR2 FYEKMQ (reference sequence). V lost 0 bases and J lost 0, with 6 bases in between. This CDR3 is 14 amino acids long. The CDR3 coding sequence is TGTGCCAGCAGCTTAGGGGAGCCCTCCTACGAGCAGTACTTC. This encodes CASSLGEPSYEQYF.

This clone was counted a few times. The genes are TRBV18 and TRBJ2-6, with D tentatively TRBD2 (5 bases). V lost 6 bases, J lost 2 bases, and 14 bases lay in between. Germline CDR1 reads KGHSH; CDR2 reads LQKENI. This CDR3 is built from 16 residues. The CDR3: CASSPRYSAGANVLTF. CDR3 DNA: TGTGCCAGCTCCCCCCGTTATAGCGCTGGGGCCAACGTCCTGACTTTC.

This clone was picked up a small number of times. V is TRBV13 and J is TRBJ2-7; tentative D call: TRBD1 (6 bases). Germline V gene lookup returns CDR1 PRHDT and CDR2 FYEKMQ (reference sequence). Trimming stripped 4 bases from V and 4 bases from J, with 14 bases between. This CDR3 has 14 residues. In nucleotides, the CDR3 is TGTGCCAGCAGCTCGGACAGTGAAAATTACGAGCAGTACTTC. Its translation: CASSSDSENYEQYF.

The chain has TRBV5-4 and TRBJ2-1; D is possibly TRBD1 (6 bases). The ends were cut back, 4 bases at V and 1 base at J, with 15 bases in the middle. There are 16 residues in the CDR3. Germline values: CDR1 SGHNT, CDR2 YYREEE (reference sequence). This chain's CDR3 is CASSGVSTGSYNEQFF. DNA for the CDR3: TGTGCCAGCAGCGGAGTCAGTACAGGGTCCTACAATGAGCAGTTCTTC.

The chain uses TRBV7-9 and TRBJ2-1, with 8 bases lining up with TRBD1. After removal of 1 base from V and 9 bases from J, the junction contained 14 bases not matched to a gene. Germline V CDR1 and CDR2: SEHNR, FQNEAQ (reference sequence). The CDR3 is 17 residues long. The CDR3 region has the DNA TGTGCCAGCAGCTTAGGCTTCGGGACAGGATTTCGGATTGAGCAGTTCTTC. Translated, it gives CASSLGFGTGFRIEQFF.

The rearrangement links TRBV5-1 to TRBJ2-7; 12 nucleotides match TRBD2. This CDR3 is built from 17 residues. CDR1 is SGHRS and CDR2 is YFSETQ in the germline V gene. The J segment lost 2 bases and the V segment lost 5 bases, leaving 11 bases of the junction unmatched. This CDR3 is CASRPTSGSGVAYEQYF. For the CDR3, the DNA is TGCGCCAGCAGGCCGACTAGCGGGAGCGGAGTGGCCTACGAGCAGTACTTC.

This rearrangement joins TRBV19 to TRBJ2-2, with TRBD2 identical over 10 bases. Germline V gene lookup returns CDR1 LNHDA and CDR2 SQIVND (reference sequence). V shed 7 bases and J 3 bases; nucleotides not matched to a gene: 8. This CDR3 spans 16 amino acids. The CDR3 sequence: CASKKREGLDTGELFF. The CDR3 DNA reads as TGTGCCAGTAAAAAGCGGGAGGGCCTGGACACCGGGGAGCTGTTTTTT.

This clone was seen a handful of times. This chain connects TRBV7-9 to TRBJ2-2, with no clear D. V was shortened by 7 bases and J by 7 bases, with 10 bases between the two germline ends. CDR3 length: 12 amino acids. Germline CDR1 and CDR2: SEHNR and FQNEAQ (reference sequence). The CDR3 nucleotides read TGTGCCAGCACCATCTCCGGCGGGGAGCTGTTTTTT. It encodes CASTISGGELFF.

The gene calls are TRBV2 and TRBJ1-1; 7 nucleotides align to TRBD1. There are 13 residues in the CDR3. Per germline, CDR1 SNHLY and CDR2 FYNNEI. The junction had 2 bases not matched to a gene; V was cut back by 2 bases and J by 5 bases. CDR3 sequence: CASSETGETEAFF. In DNA form, the CDR3 reads TGTGCCAGCAGTGAAACAGGGGAGACTGAAGCTTTCTTT.

V is TRBV2 and J is TRBJ2-2; 7 bases are shared with TRBD2. J gave up 3 bases and V 11 bases, and 6 bases lay outside the gene matches. The germline gives CDR1 SNHLY, CDR2 FYNNEI. The CDR3 sequence is 13 residues long. The CDR3 DNA follows: TGTGCCGGGGGGGTATTTTACACCGGGGAGCTGTTTTTT. Its protein product is CAGGVFYTGELFF.

The chain has TRBV11-2 and TRBJ2-3, with 9 bases aligning to TRBD1. The CDR3 totals 15 residues. The ends lost 2 bases at V and 6 bases at J; junction bases unmatched: 6. Germline CDR1 and CDR2: SGHAT and FQNNGV. The CDR3 sequence is CASSLSGTGSDTQYF. As DNA, the CDR3 is TGTGCCAGCAGCTTATCCGGGACAGGGAGCGATACGCAGTATTTT.

The chain is built from TRBV2 and TRBJ2-7; D is possibly TRBD2 (6 bases). This CDR3 contains 13 residues. V lost 4 bases and J 5 bases, leaving 12 bases between the germline ends. From germline, CDR1 is SNHLY and CDR2 FYNNEI. This CDR3 reads CASSVTSSNEQYF. The CDR3 nucleotides are TGTGCCAGCAGTGTTACTAGCAGCAACGAGCAGTACTTC.

The V and J genes are TRBV27 and TRBJ2-3; D may be TRBD1 (6 bases). The germline CDR1 and CDR2 sequences are MNHEY and SMNVEV (reference sequence). Trimming took 6 bases from V and 1 from J, leaving 14 bases between them. The CDR3 extends over 15 amino acids. The CDR3, as DNA: TGTGCCAGCAGACCGTACCCAGGGGGCACAGATACGCAGTATTTT. Translation gives CASRPYPGGTDTQYF.

The V call is TRBV28, the J call TRBJ2-7, with D maybe TRBD2 (6 bases). With 3 bases removed from V and 4 bases from J, the gap between germline ends came to 22 bases. From germline, CDR1 is MDHEN and CDR2 SYDVKM. The CDR3 has 17 amino acids. CDR3 nucleotide sequence: TGTGCCAGCAGTTTTGAGCCAGGCAGGGAGGTTCGGTACGAGCAGTACTTC. It is translated as CASSFEPGREVRYEQYF.

This clone was observed a handful of times. CDR3: CASSVYGRAGDEQYF. The CDR3 DNA reads TGTGCCAGCAGCGTATACGGGAGGGCCGGCGACGAGCAGTACTTC. This chain connects TRBV9 to TRBJ2-7, with 8 bases fitting TRBD2. V shed 1 base and J 5 bases; nucleotides not matched to a gene: 8. Germline V gives CDR1 SGDLS, CDR2 YYNGEE. The CDR3 runs to 15 residues. The full variable domain, its missing parts supplied by reference TRBV9 and TRBJ2-7, is DSGVTQTPKHLITATGQRVTLRCSPRSGDLSVYWYQQSLDQGLQFLIQYYNGEERAKGNILERFSAQQFPDLHSELNLSSLELGDSALYFCASSVYGRAGDEQYFGPGTRLTVT.

The sample holds one count of this clone. The chain uses TRBV7-9 and TRBJ2-4; maybe TRBD1 (5 bases). The germline V gene encodes CDR1 SEHNR and CDR2 FQNEAQ (reference sequence). Deletions cut 5 bases from V and 9 bases from J, with 14 bases between. The CDR3 has 13 residues. CDR3 protein: CASSLDEQGIQYF. In nucleotides, the CDR3 is TGTGCCAGCAGCCTAGATGAGCAGGGCATTCAGTACTTC. Full variable domain (remainder filled in from reference TRBV7-9 and TRBJ2-4): DTGVSQNPRHKITKRGQNVTFRCDPISEHNRLYWYRQTLGQGPEFLTYFQNEAQLEKSRLLSDRFSAERPKGSFSTLEIQRTEQGDSAMYLCASSLDEQGIQYFGAGTRLSVL.

V gene TRBV6-1 combines with J gene TRBJ2-7; no definite D call. The CDR3 loop spans 15 amino acids. Trimming took 3 bases from V and 1 from J, leaving 13 bases between them. From germline, CDR1 is MNHNS and CDR2 SASEGT. In nucleotides, the CDR3 is TGTGCCAGCAGTGATGATTCGGTGCCTTCCTACGAGCAGTACTTC. Protein product: CASSDDSVPSYEQYF.

The genes are TRBV5-1 and TRBJ1-2, with D possibly TRBD1 on 6 matching bases. Trimming cost V 5 bases and J 1 base, with 15 bases left between them. CDR3 length: 15 residues. Germline V gene sequence: CDR1 SGHRS, CDR2 YFSETQ. CDR3 sequence reads: CASSPLTGSNYGYTF. As DNA, the CDR3 is TGCGCCAGCAGTCCTCTCACAGGGAGTAACTATGGCTACACCTTC.

The rearrangement links TRBV19 to TRBJ2-5; 7 nucleotides agree with TRBD2. The germline V gene encodes CDR1 LNHDA and CDR2 SQIVND (reference sequence). Unmatched junction bases numbered 13, after V lost 3 bases and J lost 6 bases. The CDR3 contains 16 residues. CDR3 sequence reads: CASSISLRGSAKTQYF. In nucleotides, the CDR3 is TGTGCCAGTAGTATCAGTTTGCGGGGGTCTGCAAAGACCCAGTACTTC.

The chain has TRBV7-9 and TRBJ2-7; 7 nucleotides match TRBD1. The CDR3 contains 15 residues. Germline CDR1 SEHNR, CDR2 FQNEAQ (reference sequence). V lost 5 bases to trimming and J lost 5 bases; unmatched junction nucleotides: 12. This CDR3 reads CASSPNVGTDDEQYF. In DNA form, the CDR3 reads TGTGCCAGCAGCCCGAACGTCGGGACAGATGACGAGCAGTACTTC.

This chain links TRBV5-4 with TRBJ2-5; D is uncertain. Looked up from germline, CDR1 is SGHNT and CDR2 is YYREEE (reference sequence). CDR3 length: 14 residues. Trimming removed 0 bases from V and 5 bases from J, with 11 bases in between. CDR3 DNA: TGTGCCAGCAGCTTGGGCTCCAGGCCGGAGACCCAGTACTTC. This translates into CASSLGSRPETQYF.